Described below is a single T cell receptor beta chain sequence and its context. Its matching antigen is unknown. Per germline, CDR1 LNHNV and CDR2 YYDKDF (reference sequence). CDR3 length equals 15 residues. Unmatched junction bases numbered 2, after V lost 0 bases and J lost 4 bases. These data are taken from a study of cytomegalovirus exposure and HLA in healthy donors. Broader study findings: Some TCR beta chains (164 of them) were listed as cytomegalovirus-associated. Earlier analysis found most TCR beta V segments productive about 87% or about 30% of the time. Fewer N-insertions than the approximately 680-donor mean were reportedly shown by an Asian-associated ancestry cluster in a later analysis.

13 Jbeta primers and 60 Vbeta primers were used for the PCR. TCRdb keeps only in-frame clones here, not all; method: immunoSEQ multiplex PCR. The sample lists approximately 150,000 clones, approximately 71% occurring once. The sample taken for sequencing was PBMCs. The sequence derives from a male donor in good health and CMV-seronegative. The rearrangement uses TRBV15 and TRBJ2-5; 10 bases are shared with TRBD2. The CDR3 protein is CATSRESSGRETQYF. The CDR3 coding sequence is TGTGCCACCAGCAGAGAATCTAGCGGGAGAGAGACCCAGTACTTC.